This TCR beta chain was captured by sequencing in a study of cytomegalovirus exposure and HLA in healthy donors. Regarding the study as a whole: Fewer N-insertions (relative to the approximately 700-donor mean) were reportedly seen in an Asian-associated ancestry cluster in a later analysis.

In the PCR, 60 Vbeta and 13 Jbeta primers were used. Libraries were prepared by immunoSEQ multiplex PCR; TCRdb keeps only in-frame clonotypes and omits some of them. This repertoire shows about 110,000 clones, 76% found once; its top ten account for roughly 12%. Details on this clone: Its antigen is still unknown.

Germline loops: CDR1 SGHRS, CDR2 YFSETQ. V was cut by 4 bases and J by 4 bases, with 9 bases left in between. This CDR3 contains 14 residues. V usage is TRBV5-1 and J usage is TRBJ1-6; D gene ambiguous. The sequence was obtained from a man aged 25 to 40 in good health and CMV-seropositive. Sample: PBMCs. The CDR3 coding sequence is TGCGCCAGCAGCACTGGAGGGTATAATTCACCCCTCCACTTT. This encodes CASSTGGYNSPLHF. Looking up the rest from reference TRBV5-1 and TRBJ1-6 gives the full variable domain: KAGVTQTPRYLIKTRGQQVTLSCSPISGHRSVSWYQQTPGQGLQFLFEYFSETQRNKGNFPGRFSGRQFSNSRSEMNVSTLELGDSALYLCASSTGGYNSPLHFGNGTRLTVT.